One sample yielded the 19 T cell receptor beta chains listed below, sequenced in a study of identical twins (TCRdb year 2016). The method was 5' RACE. Sequencer: Illumina HiSeq 2000. In TCRdb, the public reads were trimmed at Q25 with fastp and aligned with MiXCR, with productive beta chains retained. One record per CDR3 amino acid sequence lists the most common genes and DNA. Within this sample are about 890,000 distinct CDR3 sequences, with 9% to 15% of them counted one time only. Of the sample, around 1.5% is held by the ten largest clones. The same specimen was also included in a second study, on yellow fever vaccine responses in identical twins.

Specimen: PBMCs. The receptors were sampled from a woman between 18 and 29 years old in good health.

This clonotype came up a few times. J is TRBJ1-6 and V is TRBV11-2; the D gene is possibly TRBD1 (6 bases). V was clipped by 6 bases and J by 6 bases, with 18 bases between them. The CDR3 has 16 amino acids. CDR1 and CDR2 from the germline V gene are SGHAT and FQNNGV. The DNA of the CDR3 is TGTGCCAGCAGTCCCATCAAGGGGGTTAGTAATTCACCCCTCCACTTT. Translation: CASSPIKGVSNSPLHF.

This clonotype was seen at least ten times. V usage is TRBV6-5 and J usage is TRBJ1-1; tentatively, D is TRBD1 (5 bases). The germline V gene encodes CDR1 MNHEY and CDR2 SVGAGI. With 6 bases removed from V and 0 bases from J, the gap between germline ends came to 11 bases. This CDR3 is built from 14 residues. The CDR3 loop reads CASSSGTVNTEAFF. The CDR3 DNA reads TGTGCCAGCAGCTCCGGGACGGTGAACACTGAAGCTTTCTTT.

This clonotype was seen more than once but under ten times. V and J are TRBV2 and TRBJ2-7; D is unclear. V gave up 3 bases and J gave up 4 bases, with 7 bases separating them. Germline V gives CDR1 SNHLY, CDR2 FYNNEI. The CDR3 is 12 amino acids. The CDR3 DNA follows: TGTGCCAGCAGTGATGTGTGGTACGAGCAGTACGTC. This encodes CASSDVWYEQYV.

The chain carries TRBV20-1 and TRBJ2-3; D may correspond to TRBD1 or TRBD2 (7 bases each). The CDR3 runs to 14 residues. V dropped 3 bases and J dropped 6 bases, with 16 bases sitting between them. Germline V gene sequence: CDR1 DFQATT, CDR2 SNEGSKA (reference sequence). The CDR3 DNA sequence: TGCAGTGCTAGTATGGCAGGGGGGGCGGATACGCAGTATTTT. This sequence encodes CSASMAGGADTQYF.

The chain's CDR3 is CASSPPAASGGNEQFF. As DNA, the CDR3 is TGTGCCAGCAGCCCCCCCGCCGCCAGCGGGGGCAATGAGCAGTTCTTC. This chain links TRBV4-2 with TRBJ2-1; 8 positions match TRBD2. CDR1 is LGHNA, CDR2 YNFKEQ, per germline. V lost 4 bases, J lost 6 bases, and 11 bases stayed unmatched. The CDR3 is 16 amino acids.

Turning to this clonotype: The junction differs from germline at one of its ends, possibly a read error. The chain recombines TRBV4-2 with TRBJ2-3; the match to TRBD2 covers 11 bases. The germline gives CDR1 LGHNA, CDR2 YNFKEQ. The CDR3 spans 12 residues. The CDR3 protein is CASSQERGLAEF. The CDR3, as DNA: TGTGCCAGCAGCCAAGAGAGGGGACTAGCGGAGTTT.

This clonotype occurred a few times. V is TRBV5-1 and J is TRBJ2-3; unclear D gene. The CDR3 is 16 residues long. CDR1 is SGHRS, CDR2 YFSETQ, per germline. V lost 2 bases to trimming and J lost 2 bases, with 15 bases between them. As DNA, the CDR3 is TGCGCCAGCAGCTTCGCGGCCGTAAGTTCCACAGATACGCAGTATTTT. As protein: CASSFAAVSSTDTQYF.

There are a few counts of this clonotype. V usage is TRBV12-3 or TRBV12-4 and J usage is TRBJ2-4; 8 nucleotides agree with TRBD2. With 6 bases clipped from V and 8 bases from J, the junction kept 12 bases outside the gene matches. The CDR3 contains 15 residues. CDR3 in amino acids: CASSLTSEFRDIQYF. In DNA, the CDR3 is TGTGCCAGCAGCCTGACTAGCGAGTTTAGGGACATTCAGTACTTC.

This chain connects TRBV12-3 or TRBV12-4 to TRBJ2-2, with D perhaps matching TRBD2 (6 bases). The CDR3 contains 14 residues. Trimming pared 8 bases from V and 5 bases from J, leaving 15 bases between. CDR3 nucleotide sequence: TGTGCCAGCCCTGCGGGGAGAGTGACCGGGGAGCTGTTTTTT. It yields the protein CASPAGRVTGELFF.

This clonotype was counted only a few times. This chain uses TRBV18 with TRBJ1-1; D call uncertain. The CDR3 extends over 13 amino acids. Germline V CDR1 and CDR2: KGHSH, LQKENI. V dropped 0 bases and J dropped 4 bases, with 6 bases sitting between them. The CDR3 reads CASSPPGFTEAFF. Here the CDR3 DNA reads TGTGCCAGCTCACCACCGGGGTTCACTGAAGCTTTCTTT.

This clonotype was counted only a few times. The chain has TRBV2 and TRBJ2-2; D is possibly TRBD1 or TRBD2 (5 bases each). This CDR3 comprises 15 residues. V gave up 2 bases and J gave up 1 base, with 8 bases separating them. CDR1 SNHLY and CDR2 FYNNEI come from the germline V gene. Here the CDR3 DNA reads TGTGCCAGCAGTGAATTGGGGGTGAACACCGGGGAGCTGTTTTTT. It codes for CASSELGVNTGELFF. The entire variable domain, with the rest obtained from reference TRBV2 and TRBJ2-2, is as follows: EPEVTQTPSHQVTQMGQEVILRCVPISNHLYFYWYRQILGQKVEFLVSFYNNEISEKSEIFDDQFSVERPDGSNFTLKIRSTKLEDSAMYFCASSELGVNTGELFFGEGSRLTVL.

The chain couples TRBV24-1 to TRBJ1-6; D may be TRBD1 (6 bases). The CDR3 length is 14 residues. CDR1 and CDR2 (germline): KGHDR, SFDVKD. V lost 4 bases, J lost 7 bases, and 10 bases lay in between. CDR3 protein: CATSEGQTNSPLHF. The CDR3 nucleotides read TGTGCCACCAGTGAAGGACAGACGAATTCACCCCTCCACTTT.

This clonotype appeared many times. The chain carries TRBV5-1 and TRBJ1-1, with D hard to call. The CDR3 loop spans 16 amino acids. The germline CDR1 and CDR2 sequences are SGHRS and YFSETQ. Trimming cost V 3 bases and J 0 bases, with 15 bases left between them. The CDR3 DNA is TGCGCCAGCAGCTCGACGGCGGAACTTCTGAACACTGAAGCTTTCTTT. It yields the protein CASSSTAELLNTEAFF.

The table lists this clonotype with many counts. This chain uses TRBV5-1 with TRBJ1-1; 10 bases fit TRBD1. The CDR3 covers 14 residues. The junction had 9 bases not matched to a gene; V was cut back by 7 bases and J by 6 bases. Germline V gives CDR1 SGHRS, CDR2 YFSETQ. This CDR3 is CASGPWDRGPEAFF. CDR3 DNA: TGCGCCAGCGGACCTTGGGACAGGGGACCTGAAGCTTTCTTT.

In this sample, this clonotype turned up a few times. The rearrangement links TRBV3-1 to TRBJ1-1; a possible D gene is TRBD1 (6 bases). V was cut by 4 bases and J by 3 bases, with 21 bases left in between. The CDR3 is 17 residues long. Germline V gene sequence: CDR1 LGHDT, CDR2 YNNKEL (reference sequence). For the CDR3, the DNA is TGTGCCAGCAGCCTTCAAGGGGGAATAGCCAGGGACACTGAAGCTTTCTTT. Translating gives CASSLQGGIARDTEAFF.

Only a few counts were recorded for this clonotype. The chain is built from TRBV14 and TRBJ2-5; unclear D gene. The V end was cut by 1 base, the J end by 7 bases, with 10 bases between. The germline V gene encodes CDR1 SGHDN and CDR2 FVKESK. The CDR3 is made up of 13 amino acids. The CDR3 sequence is CASSQGTERTQYF. DNA for the CDR3: TGTGCCAGCAGCCAAGGGACGGAACGGACCCAGTACTTC.

The J gene is TRBJ2-5, the V gene TRBV21-1; the table gives TRBD1 as D, unverified against the DNA. TRBV21-1 is reported as a pseudogene. This CDR3 has 17 amino acids. This CDR3 is CASSPPTGYGTQETQYF. CDR3 DNA sequence: TGTGCCAGCAGCCCGCCCACAGGGTATGGTACCCAAGAGACCCAGTACTTC.

V is TRBV6-1 and J is TRBJ2-7; D possibly corresponds to TRBD2 (5 bases). CDR1 MNHNS and CDR2 SASEGT come from the germline V gene. The CDR3 sequence is 14 residues long. V was clipped by 1 base and J by 0 bases, with 7 bases between them. In DNA form, the CDR3 reads TGTGCCAGCAGTGAAGGGGCGGGCTCCTACGAGCAGTACGTC. Its translation is CASSEGAGSYEQYV.

The rearrangement uses TRBV7-9 and TRBJ2-7; D perhaps matches TRBD2 (6 bases). The CDR3 has 13 residues. V lost 5 bases and J 6 bases, leaving 14 bases between the germline ends. Per the germline V gene, CDR1 is SEHNR and CDR2 is FQNEAQ (reference sequence). The CDR3 is CASSPRTIGEQYV. Written as DNA, the CDR3 is TGTGCCAGCAGCCCGCGGACTATTGGCGAGCAGTACGTC.